The present T cell receptor (beta chain) was sequenced within a study of blood T cells in healthy people across ages. Turning to this clonotype: Its antigen is unidentified.

General observations from the study: Strongly correlated with naive T cell percentage was TCR beta diversity. In older individuals, TCR beta diversity per million T cells was lower, falling roughly linearly with age. Estimates drawn from one million T cells were deemed to understate diversity. There were more naive CD4+ cells and higher diversity in long-lived donors than in aged donors.

The authors ran a second PCR of about 6 to 11 cycles using a sample-barcoded 5' primer and a J-beta primer mix. TCRdb redid the calling of the 5' RACE reads with MiXCR, one entry per CDR3 protein. The sample yields about 1.4 million distinct CDR3 sequences, almost 60% seen once. From germline, CDR1 is SNHLY and CDR2 FYNNEI. The CDR3 loop spans 13 amino acids. Trimming stripped 6 bases from V and 8 bases from J, with 13 bases between. The sample consisted of blood. This receptor was taken from a man between 18 and 35 years old in good health. V is TRBV2 and J is TRBJ1-4; D possibly corresponds to TRBD1 (6 bases). The CDR3 region is CASSARTAEKLFF. The CDR3 nucleotides read TGTGCCAGCAGCGCACGGACAGCAGAAAAACTGTTTTTT.